This T cell receptor (beta chain) was identified in a study of blood T cell repertoires in COVID-19. TCRdb's copy holds only in-frame clones and misses some; the assay was immunoSEQ multiplex PCR. This table has about 14,000 clones, around 84% appearing once. The V gene's germline CDR1 is LGHDT and CDR2 YNNKEL (reference sequence). Trimming pared 2 bases from V and 1 base from J, leaving 21 bases between. The CDR3 consists of 18 residues. The receptor's source is a woman aged 50 to 60 with active or convalescent COVID-19. V usage is TRBV3-1 (or the pseudogene TRBV3-2) and J usage is TRBJ2-7; D is possibly TRBD2 (6 bases). The source material was peripheral blood. CDR3 sequence (DNA): TGTGCCAGCAGCCAACGCCCTCTCCTCTTCGCGGGATCCTACGAGCAGTACTTC. Protein product: CASSQRPLLFAGSYEQYF.